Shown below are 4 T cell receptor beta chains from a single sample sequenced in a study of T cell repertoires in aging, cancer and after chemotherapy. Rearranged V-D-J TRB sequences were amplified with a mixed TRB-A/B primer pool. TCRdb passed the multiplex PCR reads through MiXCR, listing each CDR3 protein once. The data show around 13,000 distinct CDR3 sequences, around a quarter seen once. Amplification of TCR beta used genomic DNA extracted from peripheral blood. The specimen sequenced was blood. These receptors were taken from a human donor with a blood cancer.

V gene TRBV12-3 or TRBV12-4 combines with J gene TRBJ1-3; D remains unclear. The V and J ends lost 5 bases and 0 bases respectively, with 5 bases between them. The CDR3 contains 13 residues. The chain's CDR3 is CASSADSGNTIYF. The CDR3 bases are TGTGCCAGCAGTGCGGACTCTGGAAACACCATATATTTT.

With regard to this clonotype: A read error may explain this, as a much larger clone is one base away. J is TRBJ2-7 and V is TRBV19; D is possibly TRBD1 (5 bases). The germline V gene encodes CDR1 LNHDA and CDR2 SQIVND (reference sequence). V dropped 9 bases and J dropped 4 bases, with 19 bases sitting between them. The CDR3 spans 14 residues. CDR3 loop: CASKNPDKEYEQYF. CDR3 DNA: TGTGCCAGCAAAAACCCGGACAAGGAGTACGAGCAGTACTTC.

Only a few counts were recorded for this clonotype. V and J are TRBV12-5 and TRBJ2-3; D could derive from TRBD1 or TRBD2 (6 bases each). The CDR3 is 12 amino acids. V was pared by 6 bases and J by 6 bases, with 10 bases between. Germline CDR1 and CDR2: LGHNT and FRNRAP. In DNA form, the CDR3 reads TGTGCTAGTGGAAGGGGGGACGATACGCAGTATTTT. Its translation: CASGRGDDTQYF.

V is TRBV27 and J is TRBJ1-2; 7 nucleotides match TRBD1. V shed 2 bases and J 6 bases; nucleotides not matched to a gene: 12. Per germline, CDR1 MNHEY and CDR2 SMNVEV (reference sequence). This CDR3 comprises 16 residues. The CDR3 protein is CASSLQWARGEDGYTF. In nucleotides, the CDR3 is TGTGCCAGCAGTTTACAGTGGGCCAGGGGGGAGGATGGCTACACCTTC.